This paragraph reports one TCR beta chain. Its antigen is unknown. Method: immunoSEQ multiplex PCR; TCRdb's copy keeps in-frame clones and lacks some. Here the sample spans some 180,000 clones, around 93% being singletons. This sample stems from a study of T cell responses to AZD1222 COVID-19 vaccine. Study conclusions and caveats: Spike was spanned by vaccine-associated CD4 TCRs, which were dominant at 160-218 and 743-854. Two AZD1222 administrations were followed by greater Spike-specific TCR breadth and depth.

The CDR3 is 17 amino acids. Trimming cost V 4 bases and J 2 bases, with 18 bases left between them. Germline loops: CDR1 LNHDA, CDR2 SQIVND (reference sequence). The source is an adult who received the MenACWY meningococcal vaccine as a control. The J gene is TRBJ1-5, the V gene TRBV19, with a possible D match to TRBD1 (6 bases). The sample here was peripheral blood, taken 28 days after the second dose of the MenACWY control vaccine. This CDR3 is CASSKTLQGDGNQPQHF. The CDR3 DNA is TGTGCCAGTAGTAAGACCTTACAGGGAGACGGCAATCAGCCCCAGCATTTT.